These 10 T cell receptor beta chains share one sample of origin, sequenced in a study of a mutant IDH1 vaccine in newly diagnosed glioma. Their specific antigens are unknown. TCRdb's copy holds only in-frame clones and misses some; the assay was immunoSEQ multiplex PCR. Of roughly 64,000 clones in the sample, roughly 74% were seen once. The time point here: week 35, safety follow-up. Vaccination comprised doses that each held 300 ug of mutant IDH1 20-mer peptide, plus topical imiquimod. Sequenced material: PBMCs, taken from a glioma patient whose treatment included an IDH1 peptide vaccine. The origin of the receptors is a man aged 50-59 years with glioma.

This clone was picked up a small number of times. The genes are TRBV10-3 and TRBJ2-2; either TRBD1 or TRBD2 may fit D (5 bases each). This CDR3 has 15 residues. Germline loops: CDR1 ENHRY, CDR2 SYGVKD. With 2 bases removed from V and 7 bases from J, the gap between germline ends came to 14 bases. CDR3 sequence reads: CAISEGDRLGGELFF. The CDR3 DNA follows: TGTGCCATCAGTGAGGGGGACCGCTTAGGCGGGGAGCTGTTTTTT.

This chain joins TRBV2 and TRBJ2-1; 9 nucleotides match TRBD2. After removal of 1 base from V and 8 bases from J, the junction contained 6 bases not matched to a gene. There are 15 residues in the CDR3. Germline CDR1 is SNHLY and CDR2 is FYNNEI. As DNA, the CDR3 is TGTGCCAGCAGTGAAGTAAGCGGGGGGCCCCATGAGCAGTTCTTC. This translates into CASSEVSGGPHEQFF.

The chain combines TRBV7-6 with TRBJ1-1; the match to TRBD1 covers 9 bases. V lost 5 bases and J lost 7; bases outside the gene matches: 11. This CDR3 comprises 15 residues. Germline lookup yields CDR1 SGHVS and CDR2 FNYEAQ. This CDR3 reads CASSPTPGTGSEAFF. CDR3 coding DNA: TGTGCCAGCAGCCCAACCCCCGGGACAGGGAGTGAAGCTTTCTTT.

This clone showed up just once. This chain uses TRBV30 with TRBJ2-5, with a possible D match to TRBD2 (6 bases). The V gene lost 4 bases and the J gene lost 5 bases, with 14 bases spanning the gap. The CDR3 length is 13 residues. Looked up from germline, CDR1 is GTSNPN and CDR2 is SVGIG (reference sequence). CDR3 sequence (DNA): TGTGCCTGGAATGCAGGGACTTTGGAGACCCAGTACTTC. Translation: CAWNAGTLETQYF. Full variable domain (rest looked up from reference TRBV30 and TRBJ2-5): SQTIHQWPATLVQPVGSPLSLECTVEGTSNPNLYWYRQAAGRGLQLLFYSVGIGQISSEVPQNLSASRPQDRQFILSSKKLLLSDSGFYLCAWNAGTLETQYFGPGTRLLVL.

V and J are TRBV5-6 and TRBJ2-2; 8 nucleotides line up with TRBD2. This CDR3 has 16 amino acids. Germline V lookup: CDR1 SGHDT, CDR2 YYEEEE. The junction had 9 bases not matched to a gene; V was cut back by 4 bases and J by 4 bases. CDR3 bases: TGTGCCAGCAGCCCCCGGGGGGGGGTCGGCACCGGGGAGCTGTTTTTT. Residues: CASSPRGGVGTGELFF.

This clone was picked up one time. The rearrangement joins TRBV18 to TRBJ1-2, with no clear D. The V end was cut by 5 bases, the J end by 6 bases, with 10 bases between. Germline V gene data show CDR1 as KGHSH and CDR2 as LQKENI. The CDR3 has 12 amino acids. CDR3 DNA sequence: TGTGCCAGCTCAGTCGCCTACAATGGCTACACCTTC. Translation gives CASSVAYNGYTF.

The V call is TRBV20-1, the J call TRBJ2-1; a weak D match, TRBD2 (6 bases). CDR3 size: 10 residues. The germline V gene encodes CDR1 DFQATT and CDR2 SNEGSKA (reference sequence). V lost 6 bases, J lost 12 bases, and 12 bases lay in between. CDR3 in amino acids: CSAVRDWQFF. The CDR3 DNA reads as TGCAGTGCAGTCCGGGACTGGCAGTTCTTC.

The chain recombines TRBV5-4 with TRBJ2-1; a possible D gene is TRBD1 (6 bases). From germline, CDR1 is SGHNT and CDR2 YYREEE (reference sequence). CDR3 length: 15 amino acids. Trimming shortened V by 4 bases and J by 2 bases, and 13 bases separated the two germline ends. CDR3 nucleotides: TGTGCCAGCAGCGCACCAGGACAGACCTACAATGAGCAGTTCTTC. As protein: CASSAPGQTYNEQFF. The variable domain in full, with the rest retrieved from reference TRBV5-4 and TRBJ2-1, is ETGVTQSPTHLIKTRGQQVTLRCSSQSGHNTVSWYQQALGQGPQFIFQYYREEENGRGNFPPRFSGLQFPNYSSELNVNALELDDSALYLCASSAPGQTYNEQFFGPGTRLTVL.

The V and J genes are TRBV6-5 and TRBJ1-2; no clear D. Trimming left V 2 bases short and J 8 bases short, with 6 bases between. The CDR3 consists of 11 residues. The germline V gene encodes CDR1 MNHEY and CDR2 SVGAGI. Written as DNA, the CDR3 is TGTGCCAGCAGTTACGCTGGGGGCTACACCTTC. Protein: CASSYAGGYTF.

The V gene is TRBV6-1, the J gene TRBJ1-2; D possibly corresponds to TRBD1 (6 bases). The CDR3 spans 12 residues. Between the trimmed V and J ends, which lost 6 bases and 14 bases, there was a span of 19 bases. Looked up from germline, CDR1 is MNHNS and CDR2 is SASEGT. This CDR3 reads CASSPEGGSETF. CDR3 nucleotide sequence: TGTGCCAGCAGCCCAGAGGGGGGGTCAGAAACCTTC.